One T cell receptor (beta chain) is described in this entry. Its specificity is unknown. This sample was taken from a study of Ad26.COV2.S vaccination and SARS-CoV-2 variants. Study as a whole: Sample donor was a member of the COV1001 Ad26.COV2.S trial arm. Dosing was one shot or two shots 56 days apart.

As for treatment: roughly 18 received Ad26.COV2.S at low or high dose, single or two shots; about 5 received placebo; per-sample allocation not given. Sampling was performed 63 days after the first vaccine or placebo injection. Donation was by an adult aged 18-55 years who was in Boston. Study outcomes and limitations: After vaccination, reports described spike-specific CD8+ and CD4+ T cell responses as showing substantial breadth.

Libraries were prepared by immunoSEQ multiplex PCR; TCRdb keeps only in-frame clonotypes and omits some of them. In the table there are 350,000 to 500,000 clones, 80% to 95% of which are singletons. The V end lost 3 bases, the J end lost 4 bases, and 10 bases lay between the germline ends. Germline lookup yields CDR1 KGHSH and CDR2 LQKENI. This CDR3 spans 14 amino acids. Here the sequenced sample was peripheral blood, taken in a trial of Ad26.COV2.S vaccine versus placebo. This chain links TRBV18 with TRBJ2-1; D is unclear. The TCR was taken from a person aged 18-60 years who received the Ad26.COV2.S COVID-19 vaccine or a placebo. This CDR3 reads CASSPLGIYNEQFF. CDR3 DNA: TGTGCCAGCTCACCCCTAGGAATATACAATGAGCAGTTCTTC.